A selection of T cell receptor beta chains follows, all from one sample in a study of cytomegalovirus exposure and HLA in healthy donors. Sequencing was performed with immunoSEQ multiplex PCR; in TCRdb, only in-frame clones are kept and a portion is missing. The table includes under 60,000 clones, 88% detected once. The specimen sequenced was PBMCs. Source of these receptors: a woman aged 25-40 years in good health and CMV-seronegative. CDR3s include the opening cysteine and the closing phenylalanine or tryptophan. The order of the fields is J gene, D gene, clone size, V gene, CDR3 protein, CDR3 DNA. D genes are given only for firm matches. Only part of the rows carry a size: once, few, many, or a class if the clone is expanded.

J gene: TRBJ1-1
D gene: TRBD1
clone size: -
V gene: TRBV28
CDR3 protein: CASTGTGGSNTEAFF
CDR3 DNA: TGTGCCAGCACCGGGACAGGGGGCTCGAACACTGAAGCTTTCTTT

J gene: TRBJ2-1
D gene: TRBD2
clone size: -
V gene: TRBV4-2
CDR3 protein: CASSRGLAGDPSYNEQFF
CDR3 DNA: TGTGCCAGCAGCCGAGGACTAGCGGGAGACCCCTCCTACAATGAGCAGTTCTTC

J gene: TRBJ2-1
D gene: TRBD2
clone size: -
V gene: TRBV9
CDR3 protein: CASSQSGSSYNEQFF
CDR3 DNA: TGTGCCAGCAGTCAGAGCGGGAGCTCCTACAATGAGCAGTTCTTC

J gene: TRBJ2-1
D gene: -
clone size: -
V gene: TRBV11-2
CDR3 protein: CASSLGRGEYNEQFF
CDR3 DNA: TGTGCCAGCAGCTTGGGCAGGGGGGAATACAATGAGCAGTTCTTC

J gene: TRBJ2-5
D gene: -
clone size: -
V gene: TRBV6-5
CDR3 protein: CASSLTRLATQYF
CDR3 DNA: TGTGCCAGCAGCTTGACTAGACTTGCGACCCAGTACTTC

J gene: TRBJ1-1
D gene: -
clone size: -
V gene: TRBV7-8
CDR3 protein: CASSSYQGEIHTEAFF
CDR3 DNA: TGTGCCAGCAGCTCCTACCAGGGCGAGATTCACACTGAAGCTTTCTTT

J gene: TRBJ2-7
D gene: TRBD1
clone size: -
V gene: TRBV6-5
CDR3 protein: CASSYAGTDYEQYF
CDR3 DNA: TGTGCCAGCAGCTACGCCGGGACAGACTACGAGCAGTACTTC

J gene: TRBJ2-3
D gene: -
clone size: -
V gene: TRBV27
CDR3 protein: CASRNSGAPRDTQYF
CDR3 DNA: TGTGCCAGCAGAAATAGCGGAGCCCCTAGGGATACGCAGTATTTT

J gene: TRBJ2-2
D gene: -
clone size: -
V gene: TRBV10-3
CDR3 protein: CAISARPAGELFF
CDR3 DNA: TGTGCCATCAGTGCTAGACCGGCGGGGGAGCTGTTTTTT

J gene: TRBJ2-1
D gene: TRBD1
clone size: once
V gene: TRBV5-4
CDR3 protein: CASSRGDRNNLNEQFF
CDR3 DNA: TGTGCCAGCAGCCGAGGGGACAGGAACAATTTAAATGAGCAGTTCTTC

J gene: TRBJ2-7
D gene: TRBD2
clone size: once
V gene: TRBV27
CDR3 protein: CASSRSGGNYEQYF
CDR3 DNA: TGTGCCAGCAGCCGCTCGGGGGGGAACTACGAGCAGTACTTC

J gene: TRBJ2-5
D gene: -
clone size: -
V gene: TRBV5-1
CDR3 protein: CASSLAKAPQETQYF
CDR3 DNA: TGCGCCAGCAGCTTGGCCAAAGCTCCCCAAGAGACCCAGTACTTC

J gene: TRBJ1-1
D gene: -
clone size: -
V gene: TRBV6-6
CDR3 protein: CASSYPPGMNTEAFF
CDR3 DNA: TGTGCCAGCAGTTATCCCCCAGGGATGAACACTGAAGCTTTCTTT

J gene: TRBJ1-5
D gene: TRBD1
clone size: few
V gene: TRBV27
CDR3 protein: CASSARQGLQPQHF
CDR3 DNA: TGTGCCAGCAGTGCCAGACAGGGTCTCCAGCCCCAGCATTTT

J gene: TRBJ2-3
D gene: TRBD2
clone size: -
V gene: TRBV7-6
CDR3 protein: CASSLAPSSGNTDTQYF
CDR3 DNA: TGTGCCAGCAGCTTAGCCCCGTCTAGCGGAAACACAGATACGCAGTATTTT

J gene: TRBJ2-1
D gene: TRBD1
clone size: -
V gene: TRBV6-5
CDR3 protein: CASRQGARGLEQFF
CDR3 DNA: TGTGCCAGCAGGCAGGGGGCGCGGGGACTTGAGCAGTTCTTC

J gene: TRBJ2-7
D gene: TRBD1
clone size: -
V gene: TRBV5-1
CDR3 protein: CASSLDRGGYEQYF
CDR3 DNA: TGCGCCAGCAGCTTGGACAGGGGTGGCTACGAGCAGTACTTC

J gene: TRBJ1-1
D gene: -
clone size: -
V gene: TRBV10-2
CDR3 protein: CASSEFGRNTEAFF
CDR3 DNA: TGCGCCAGCAGTGAGTTTGGGAGAAACACTGAAGCTTTCTTT

J gene: TRBJ2-3
D gene: -
clone size: -
V gene: TRBV25-1
CDR3 protein: CAIGLVNTDTQYF
CDR3 DNA: TGTGCCATCGGACTGGTTAACACAGATACGCAGTATTTT

J gene: TRBJ2-1
D gene: -
clone size: -
V gene: TRBV11-3
CDR3 protein: CASSLGPAGNEQFF
CDR3 DNA: TGTGCCAGCAGCTTAGGCCCAGCGGGCAATGAGCAGTTCTTC

J gene: TRBJ1-5
D gene: -
clone size: -
V gene: TRBV27
CDR3 protein: CASGREPQHF
CDR3 DNA: TGTGCCAGCGGCAGGGAACCCCAGCATTTT

J gene: TRBJ1-1
D gene: -
clone size: -
V gene: TRBV28
CDR3 protein: CASLLPSNRGAFF
CDR3 DNA: TGTGCCAGCCTTTTGCCCTCTAACCGCGGAGCTTTCTTT

J gene: TRBJ1-1
D gene: -
clone size: -
V gene: TRBV9
CDR3 protein: CASSGPRGATEAFF
CDR3 DNA: TGTGCCAGCAGCGGCCCCCGGGGGGCCACTGAAGCTTTCTTT

J gene: TRBJ2-3
D gene: -
clone size: -
V gene: TRBV28
CDR3 protein: CASSFSRTGTSLDTQYF
CDR3 DNA: TGTGCCAGCAGTTTCTCCCGCACCGGGACTTCACTAGATACGCAGTATTTT

J gene: TRBJ1-2
D gene: -
clone size: -
V gene: TRBV28
CDR3 protein: CASSLNRGYTF
CDR3 DNA: TGTGCCAGCAGTTTAAATCGTGGCTACACCTTC

J gene: TRBJ2-5
D gene: TRBD1
clone size: few
V gene: TRBV7-3
CDR3 protein: CASSSGQGETQYF
CDR3 DNA: TGTGCCAGCAGCTCAGGACAGGGAGAGACCCAGTACTTC

J gene: TRBJ2-3
D gene: TRBD2
clone size: -
V gene: TRBV27
CDR3 protein: CASRATSAGRGTDTQYF
CDR3 DNA: TGTGCCAGCAGGGCTACTAGCGCGGGAAGGGGCACAGATACGCAGTATTTT

J gene: TRBJ2-3
D gene: TRBD2
clone size: -
V gene: TRBV28
CDR3 protein: CASSLPILLAGDTDTQYF
CDR3 DNA: TGTGCCAGCAGTTTACCCATACTCCTAGCGGGAGACACAGATACGCAGTATTTT

J gene: TRBJ2-3
D gene: -
clone size: -
V gene: TRBV5-4
CDR3 protein: CASSLAGLGDTQYF
CDR3 DNA: TGTGCCAGCAGCTTGGCCGGGTTGGGAGATACGCAGTATTTT

J gene: TRBJ2-1
D gene: -
clone size: -
V gene: TRBV5-5
CDR3 protein: CASSLSGDEQFF
CDR3 DNA: TGTGCCAGCAGCTTATCTGGAGACGAGCAGTTCTTC

J gene: TRBJ2-3
D gene: -
clone size: -
V gene: TRBV10-3
CDR3 protein: CATGSGDTQYF
CDR3 DNA: TGTGCCACCGGAAGCGGAGATACGCAGTATTTT

J gene: TRBJ1-2
D gene: -
clone size: -
V gene: TRBV6-1
CDR3 protein: CASRVAGENGYTF
CDR3 DNA: TGTGCCAGCAGGGTGGCAGGGGAGAACGGCTACACCTTC

J gene: TRBJ1-4
D gene: TRBD1
clone size: once
V gene: TRBV6-1
CDR3 protein: CASNPRGTVEKLFF
CDR3 DNA: TGTGCCAGTAACCCGAGGGGGACAGTTGAAAAACTGTTTTTT

J gene: TRBJ2-1
D gene: TRBD2
clone size: -
V gene: TRBV28
CDR3 protein: CASSPSGRVYNEQFF
CDR3 DNA: TGTGCCAGCAGCCCCAGCGGGAGGGTCTACAATGAGCAGTTCTTC

J gene: TRBJ2-3
D gene: TRBD1
clone size: -
V gene: TRBV7-2
CDR3 protein: CALAGGKDTQYF
CDR3 DNA: TGTGCCCTAGCAGGGGGCAAAGATACGCAGTATTTT

J gene: TRBJ2-7
D gene: -
clone size: -
V gene: TRBV28
CDR3 protein: CASGLPAIREQYF
CDR3 DNA: TGTGCCAGCGGGCTTCCGGCTATACGCGAGCAGTACTTC

J gene: TRBJ2-2
D gene: -
clone size: -
V gene: TRBV5-1
CDR3 protein: CASSQGHRDVTAGELFF
CDR3 DNA: TGCGCCAGCAGCCAGGGCCACAGGGACGTTACGGCCGGGGAGCTGTTTTTT

J gene: TRBJ2-5
D gene: -
clone size: -
V gene: TRBV29-1
CDR3 protein: CSVETEGQSQYF
CDR3 DNA: TGCAGCGTTGAAACGGAGGGCCAGAGCCAGTACTTC

J gene: TRBJ1-1
D gene: -
clone size: once
V gene: TRBV5-1
CDR3 protein: CASKTGGMNTEAFF
CDR3 DNA: TGCGCCAGCAAAACCGGGGGGATGAACACTGAAGCTTTCTTT

J gene: TRBJ2-3
D gene: -
clone size: -
V gene: TRBV20-1
CDR3 protein: CSATSTDTQYF
CDR3 DNA: TGCAGTGCTACAAGCACAGATACGCAGTATTTT

J gene: TRBJ2-3
D gene: -
clone size: -
V gene: TRBV4-2
CDR3 protein: CASSQPAGGFTDTQYF
CDR3 DNA: TGTGCCAGCAGCCAACCAGCGGGTGGTTTCACAGATACGCAGTATTTT

J gene: TRBJ1-1
D gene: -
clone size: -
V gene: TRBV6-5
CDR3 protein: CASGRLTEAFF
CDR3 DNA: TGTGCCAGCGGCAGGCTCACTGAAGCTTTCTTT

J gene: TRBJ1-2
D gene: TRBD1
clone size: -
V gene: TRBV28
CDR3 protein: CASSATTGIYGYTF
CDR3 DNA: TGTGCCAGCAGTGCTACGACAGGGATCTATGGCTACACCTTC

J gene: TRBJ1-3
D gene: -
clone size: -
V gene: TRBV27
CDR3 protein: CASGDWGGGNTIYF
CDR3 DNA: TGTGCCAGCGGGGATTGGGGCGGCGGAAACACCATATATTTT

J gene: TRBJ2-5
D gene: -
clone size: -
V gene: TRBV28
CDR3 protein: CASSLLGARVGETQYF
CDR3 DNA: TGTGCCAGCAGTTTATTAGGGGCAAGGGTCGGGGAGACCCAGTACTTC

J gene: TRBJ2-3
D gene: TRBD2
clone size: -
V gene: TRBV10-3
CDR3 protein: CAIGLAATDTQYF
CDR3 DNA: TGTGCCATAGGGCTAGCGGCCACAGATACGCAGTATTTT

J gene: TRBJ2-2
D gene: -
clone size: -
V gene: TRBV27
CDR3 protein: CASSSSTGNTGELFF
CDR3 DNA: TGTGCCAGCAGTTCCTCGACAGGGAACACCGGGGAGCTGTTTTTT

J gene: TRBJ2-1
D gene: -
clone size: -
V gene: TRBV6-5
CDR3 protein: CASSYEWASSYNEQFF
CDR3 DNA: TGTGCCAGCAGTTACGAGTGGGCCAGCTCCTACAATGAGCAGTTCTTC

J gene: TRBJ1-5
D gene: -
clone size: -
V gene: TRBV11-2
CDR3 protein: CASSLEGQLPNQPQHF
CDR3 DNA: TGTGCCAGCAGCTTAGAGGGGCAGCTTCCCAATCAGCCCCAGCATTTT

J gene: TRBJ2-7
D gene: TRBD1
clone size: -
V gene: TRBV2
CDR3 protein: CASSERDRGSNEQYF
CDR3 DNA: TGTGCCAGCAGTGAAAGGGACAGGGGGTCCAACGAGCAGTACTTC

J gene: TRBJ2-2
D gene: TRBD1
clone size: -
V gene: TRBV6-1
CDR3 protein: CASSTGGLTGELFF
CDR3 DNA: TGTGCCAGCAGTACAGGGGGCCTCACCGGGGAGCTGTTTTTT

J gene: TRBJ2-3
D gene: -
clone size: -
V gene: TRBV27
CDR3 protein: CASSFSGLSTQYF
CDR3 DNA: TGTGCCAGCAGTTTCTCGGGACTCAGTACGCAGTATTTT

J gene: TRBJ2-1
D gene: -
clone size: once
V gene: TRBV6-6
CDR3 protein: CASSYVSRDSYNEQFF
CDR3 DNA: TGTGCCAGCAGTTACGTTTCGAGGGACTCCTACAATGAGCAGTTCTTC